This T cell receptor (beta chain) was recorded in a study of shared clonotypes between healthy human individuals. The study, taken as a whole, reports: It was expected that sequencing depth would affect clonotype sharing among donors.

CD8 cells classed as naive were CD45RO-negative and positively selected for CCR7, excluding terminally differentiated effector memory CD45RA+ cells. The germline CDR1 and CDR2 sequences are SGHKS and YYEKEE (reference sequence). The CDR3 has 15 amino acids. V shed 0 bases and J 1 base; nucleotides not matched to a gene: 2. Points on this clone: Its antigen is as yet unknown.

This table comes from immunoSEQ multiplex PCR, and its TCRdb copy is limited to in-frame clones, with some not included. In the table there are around 2.1 million clones, more than 85% of which are singletons. The rearrangement joins TRBV5-5 to TRBJ2-7; TRBD1 agrees at 9 bases. The sequence came from a man younger than 30 in good health. Some clones in this sample may be carry-over from other donors' samples. Sequenced: naive CD8+ T cells from PBMCs. The CDR3 DNA reads as TGTGCCAGCAGCTTGGTGACAGGGGGATCCTACGAGCAGTACTTC. Encoded protein: CASSLVTGGSYEQYF.